One sample yielded the 32 T cell receptor beta chains listed below, sequenced in a study of shared clonotypes between healthy human individuals. Assay: immunoSEQ multiplex PCR; the TCRdb copy retains only in-frame clones and omits some. The repertoire holds under 2.5 million clones, with approximately 90% as singletons. Sequenced: naive CD4+ T cells from PBMCs. Indicated subset: CD45RA+ positively selected. Receptor source: a man younger than 35 in good health. Some clones in this sample may be carry-over from other donors' samples.

The gene calls are TRBV11-2 and TRBJ1-6, with TRBD1 matching over 7 bases. Germline CDR1 reads SGHAT; CDR2 reads FQNNGV. There are 15 residues in the CDR3. J gave up 7 bases and V 4 bases, and 7 bases lay outside the gene matches. The CDR3 DNA follows: TGTGCCAGCAGCTCAGGGACAGCGGGCAATTCACCCCTCCACTTT. It specifies CASSSGTAGNSPLHF.

As to this clone: This specimen includes other DNA sequences encoding the same CDR3. The chain joins TRBV5-1 to TRBJ2-2; D call uncertain. The germline V gene encodes CDR1 SGHRS and CDR2 YFSETQ. The V and J ends lost 0 bases and 1 base respectively, with 7 bases between them. The CDR3 extends over 15 amino acids. The CDR3 sequence: CASSLAGVNTGELFF. Here the CDR3 DNA reads TGCGCCAGCAGCTTGGCTGGAGTGAACACCGGGGAGCTGTTTTTT.

V and J are TRBV4-2 and TRBJ1-6; tentative D call: TRBD1 (6 bases). The CDR3 covers 14 residues. V lost 0 bases to trimming and J lost 10 bases, with 10 bases between them. CDR1 LGHNA and CDR2 YNFKEQ come from the germline V gene. For the CDR3, the DNA is TGTGCCAGCAGCCAAGATTGGACAGCATCACCCCTCCACTTT. This encodes CASSQDWTASPLHF.

This chain links TRBV7-8 with TRBJ2-3; 9 bases are a match to TRBD1. The V gene's germline CDR1 is SGHVS and CDR2 FQNEAQ. The CDR3 totals 16 residues. The trim removed 6 bases at V and 3 bases at J, leaving 10 bases unmatched. CDR3 DNA: TGTGCCAGCAGGTCGGGACAGGGATGGGGGACAGATACGCAGTATTTT. It specifies CASRSGQGWGTDTQYF.

The genes are TRBV18 and TRBJ1-1; no definite D call. The length of the CDR3 is 13 residues. Germline V CDR1 and CDR2: KGHSH, LQKENI. V was trimmed by 6 bases and J by 4 bases, leaving 12 bases between them. CDR3 amino acids: CASSLSLSTEAFF. The DNA for the CDR3 is TGTGCCAGCTCTCTTAGCCTAAGCACTGAAGCTTTCTTT.

This sequence joins TRBV29-1 and TRBJ2-1; TRBD2 might be the D (6 bases). CDR1 is SQVTM and CDR2 is ANQGSEA in the germline V gene. V lost 0 bases and J 7 bases, leaving 22 bases between the germline ends. The CDR3 is 17 residues long. CDR3 in amino acids: CSVEDALSKLGRNEQFF. DNA for the CDR3: TGCAGCGTTGAAGATGCCTTATCCAAACTAGGGAGGAATGAGCAGTTCTTC.

The gene calls are TRBV29-1 and TRBJ1-2; no clear D gene. CDR3 size: 14 residues. Trimming pared 4 bases from V and 4 bases from J, leaving 16 bases between. Germline CDR1 and CDR2: SQVTM and ANQGSEA. CDR3 protein: CSVGPRSEAYGYTF. CDR3 nucleotide sequence: TGCAGCGTTGGACCCCGGAGTGAGGCCTATGGCTACACCTTC.

This chain connects TRBV4-1 to TRBJ2-7; no definite D call. The CDR3 is 15 residues long. CDR1 is MGHRA and CDR2 is YSYEKL in the germline V gene. Trimming shortened V by 3 bases and J by 2 bases, and 14 bases separated the two germline ends. The CDR3 protein is CASSQSGGGTYEQYF. The CDR3 coding sequence is TGCGCCAGCAGCCAGTCAGGCGGCGGAACCTACGAGCAGTACTTC.

V usage is TRBV28 and J usage is TRBJ2-3; TRBD1 agrees at 9 bases. Germline CDR1 MDHEN, CDR2 SYDVKM. Trimming at V came to 6 bases and at J to 7 bases, leaving 11 bases not matched to a gene. The CDR3 consists of 15 residues. The CDR3 loop reads CASSPPGQGLHTQYF. The DNA for the CDR3 is TGTGCCAGCAGCCCGCCGGGACAGGGACTACATACGCAGTATTTT.

The chain couples TRBV11-2 to TRBJ2-5; possible D gene TRBD1, 6 bases. The CDR3 contains 14 residues. The V and J ends lost 4 bases and 5 bases respectively, with 14 bases between them. Germline lookup yields CDR1 SGHAT and CDR2 FQNNGV. The CDR3 nucleotides are TGTGCCAGCAGCTCCCAGAGGGGGTTTGAGACCCAGTACTTC. Its translation is CASSSQRGFETQYF.

The genes are TRBV28 and TRBJ2-7; 10 nucleotides match TRBD2. This CDR3 is built from 13 residues. Looked up from germline, CDR1 is MDHEN and CDR2 is SYDVKM. Trimming removed 9 bases from V and 3 bases from J; junction bases left unmatched: 5. CDR3 protein: CASGSGRGYEQYF. CDR3 in DNA: TGTGCCAGTGGGAGCGGGAGGGGCTACGAGCAGTACTTC. The full variable domain, completed using reference TRBV28 and TRBJ2-7, is DVKVTQSSRYLVKRTGEKVFLECVQDMDHENMFWYRQDPGLGLRLIYFSYDVKMKEKGDIPEGYSVSREKKERFSLILESASTNQTSMYLCASGSGRGYEQYFGPGTRLTVT.

The chain carries TRBV6-1 and TRBJ2-7; D gene ambiguous. This CDR3 has 12 residues. Germline CDR1 is MNHNS and CDR2 is SASEGT. V lost 6 bases, J lost 3 bases, and 9 bases lay in between. CDR3 sequence (DNA): TGTGCCAGCAGCGCGATAGGCTACGAGCAGTACTTC. This gives the protein CASSAIGYEQYF.

The CDR3 DNA is TGCGCCAGCAGCGTAGGGACAGCATATTCCTACGAGCAGTACTTC. Protein product: CASSVGTAYSYEQYF. V and J are TRBV5-1 and TRBJ2-5, with 7 nucleotides matching TRBD1. The DNA end favors TRBJ2-7, so the J call may be wrong. Germline loops: CDR1 SGHRS, CDR2 YFSETQ. This CDR3 region has 15 residues.

The CDR3 region is CASSPGGEGARGYTF. CDR3 in DNA: TGTGCCAGCAGTCCTGGTGGTGAGGGGGCAAGGGGCTACACCTTC. The chain joins TRBV28 to TRBJ1-2, with 7 bases lining up with TRBD1. CDR3 length: 15 residues. Trimming cost V 5 bases and J 8 bases; bases outside gene matches: 14. Per germline, CDR1 MDHEN and CDR2 SYDVKM.

The rearrangement uses TRBV15 and TRBJ2-2; TRBD1 might be the D (5 bases). From germline, CDR1 is LNHNV and CDR2 YYDKDF (reference sequence). The CDR3 has 15 amino acids. V was trimmed by 4 bases and J by 8 bases, leaving 17 bases between them. As DNA, the CDR3 is TGTGCCACCAGCAAGAGCCCTGACAGTGGGGGGGAGCTGTTTTTT. Encoded protein: CATSKSPDSGGELFF.

The rearrangement joins TRBV6-6 to TRBJ1-2; D is possibly TRBD1 (5 bases). V was cut by 6 bases and J by 8 bases, with 19 bases left in between. This CDR3 comprises 14 residues. In germline, CDR1 is MNHNY, CDR2 SVGAGI (reference sequence). This CDR3 reads CASRDPPWGDGYTF. The DNA of the CDR3 is TGTGCCAGCAGGGACCCTCCTTGGGGGGACGGCTACACCTTC.

V gene TRBV2 combines with J gene TRBJ2-5; a weak D match, TRBD2 (5 bases). CDR1 is SNHLY, CDR2 FYNNEI, per germline. The CDR3 contains 13 residues. Trimming pared 7 bases from V and 5 bases from J, leaving 14 bases between. The chain's CDR3 is CASTVERGETQYF. The CDR3 bases are TGTGCCAGCACTGTGGAGCGAGGGGAGACCCAGTACTTC.

The rearrangement joins TRBV5-4 to TRBJ2-3; a weak D match, TRBD1 (6 bases). V was trimmed by 1 base and J by 4 bases, leaving 13 bases between them. The CDR3 extends over 15 amino acids. CDR1 and CDR2 (germline): SGHNT, YYREEE (reference sequence). The DNA of the CDR3 is TGTGCCAGCAGCTTGTTGACCAGGGGAGCAGATACGCAGTATTTT. This translates into CASSLLTRGADTQYF.

The V call is TRBV5-6, the J call TRBJ2-7; unclear D gene. V was cut by 2 bases and J by 5 bases, with 14 bases left in between. CDR1 is SGHDT, CDR2 YYEEEE, per germline. The CDR3 runs to 14 residues. CDR3 sequence reads: CASSFTGPGDEQYF. For the CDR3, the DNA is TGTGCCAGCAGCTTCACCGGTCCTGGGGACGAGCAGTACTTC.

The chain uses TRBV7-8 and TRBJ1-5; tentatively, D is TRBD1 (6 bases). Germline CDR1 and CDR2: SGHVS and FQNEAQ. The CDR3 is made up of 16 amino acids. V lost 1 base to trimming and J lost 3 bases, with 13 bases between them. CDR3 sequence: CASSLEAGALNQPQHF. As DNA, the CDR3 is TGTGCCAGCAGCTTAGAGGCGGGGGCCCTCAATCAGCCCCAGCATTTT.

This sequence joins TRBV9 and TRBJ2-5; D is ambiguous. With 3 bases removed from V and 1 base from J, the gap between germline ends came to 10 bases. Germline assignment: CDR1 SGDLS and CDR2 YYNGEE. The CDR3 covers 14 residues. The CDR3 nucleotides are TGTGCCAGCAGCGCAGACTCCACCCAAGAGACCCAGTACTTC. It specifies CASSADSTQETQYF.

V and J are TRBV7-9 and TRBJ1-2; no clear D gene. Deletions cut 4 bases from V and 8 bases from J, with 26 bases between. The germline gives CDR1 SEHNR, CDR2 FQNEAQ (reference sequence). CDR3 length: 17 amino acids. CDR3 sequence: CASSSAPGPNLPWGYTF. CDR3 bases: TGTGCCAGCAGCTCCGCACCGGGTCCTAACCTCCCTTGGGGCTACACCTTC.

This clone was detected once. This sequence joins TRBV18 and TRBJ2-2; 12 bases line up with TRBD1. CDR1 KGHSH and CDR2 LQKENI come from the germline V gene. The CDR3 has 16 residues. With 4 bases clipped from V and 7 bases from J, the junction kept 7 bases outside the gene matches. The CDR3 DNA reads TGTGCCAGCTCACAACCGGGACAGGGGGCCGTCGGGGAGCTGTTTTTT. Its protein product is CASSQPGQGAVGELFF. The full variable domain, completed using reference TRBV18 and TRBJ2-2, is NAGVMQNPRHLVRRRGQEARLRCSPMKGHSHVYWYRQLPEEGLKFMVYLQKENIIDESGMPKERFSAEFPKEGPSILRIQQVVRGDSAAYFCASSQPGQGAVGELFFGEGSRLTVL.

This chain links TRBV30 with TRBJ1-2; D not resolved. V dropped 4 bases and J dropped 0 bases, with 15 bases sitting between them. The CDR3 length is 15 residues. Per the germline V gene, CDR1 is GTSNPN and CDR2 is SVGIG (reference sequence). The DNA of the CDR3 is TGTGCCTGGACCCTTCGGCGGGCAGCTAACTATGGCTACACCTTC. Translation: CAWTLRRAANYGYTF.

This clone has just one count. V gene TRBV6-5 combines with J gene TRBJ1-1; perhaps TRBD1 as D (5 bases). Germline V gene data show CDR1 as MNHEY and CDR2 as SVGAGI. The V gene lost 5 bases and the J gene lost 9 bases, with 19 bases spanning the gap. CDR3 length: 14 residues. The CDR3 reads CASSTRRQGDKAFF. The DNA for the CDR3 is TGTGCCAGCAGTACTCGCCGGCAGGGCGATAAAGCTTTCTTT.

This chain uses TRBV11-3 with TRBJ2-7; TRBD1 matches 7 bases. Germline lookup yields CDR1 SGHNT and CDR2 YENEEA. V lost 6 bases to trimming and J lost 0 bases; unmatched junction nucleotides: 5. CDR3 length equals 14 residues. This CDR3 reads CASSYRGHSYEQYF. The CDR3 DNA is TGTGCCAGCAGTTACAGGGGTCACTCCTACGAGCAGTACTTC.

In DNA, the CDR3 is TGTGCCAGCAGTTCCGCGGGCAGTCTTAACTACGAGCAGTACTTC. It translates to CASSSAGSLNYEQYF. The chain recombines TRBV28 with TRBJ2-7; D is possibly TRBD2 (5 bases). This CDR3 has 15 amino acids. Looked up from germline, CDR1 is MDHEN and CDR2 is SYDVKM. Between the trimmed V and J ends, which lost 4 bases and 3 bases, there was a span of 16 bases.

This clone has only a few counts. The gene calls are TRBV5-4 and TRBJ1-1; 8 bases are a match to TRBD1. The germline V gene has CDR1 SGHNT and CDR2 YYREEE (reference sequence). The CDR3 length is 16 residues. The V and J ends lost 1 base and 0 bases, in that order; junction bases with no gene match: 5. The CDR3 region is CASSLRTGYMNTEAFF. DNA of the CDR3: TGTGCCAGCAGCTTGCGGACAGGGTATATGAACACTGAAGCTTTCTTT.

The genes are TRBV12-1 and TRBJ2-7. TRBV12-1 represents a pseudogene. CDR3 length: 13 residues. CDR3: CASSPSGPYEQYF. The CDR3 region has the DNA TGTGCCAGCAGCCCCTCCGGCCCCTACGAGCAGTACTTC.

To note about this clone: The sample contains more than one DNA sequence encoding this CDR3. V gene TRBV5-4 combines with J gene TRBJ2-5; D tentatively reads TRBD1 or TRBD2 (6 bases each). The CDR3 is 15 residues long. Germline V lookup: CDR1 SGHNT, CDR2 YYREEE (reference sequence). Trimming left V 0 bases short and J 5 bases short, with 14 bases between. The CDR3 region is CASSLGGLAGETQYF. In DNA form, the CDR3 reads TGTGCCAGCAGCTTGGGGGGGCTGGCGGGGGAGACCCAGTACTTC.

The V and J genes are TRBV29-1 and TRBJ2-6; possibly TRBD1 for D (6 bases). Per the germline V gene, CDR1 is SQVTM and CDR2 is ANQGSEA. The germline V and J ends were trimmed by 6 bases and 4 bases, with 13 bases remaining between them. This CDR3 has 14 residues. CDR3 region: CSVGDKAGANVLTF. DNA for the CDR3: TGCAGCGTCGGGGACAAGGCCGGGGCCAACGTCCTGACTTTC.

A few counts support this clone. The rearrangement links TRBV7-9 to TRBJ1-1; D gene uncertain. The CDR3 has 14 amino acids. Germline V gene sequence: CDR1 SEHNR, CDR2 FQNEAQ (reference sequence). Trimming stripped 5 bases from V and 1 base from J, with 11 bases between. This chain's CDR3 is CASSRGAENTEAFF. In DNA, the CDR3 is TGTGCCAGCAGCAGAGGTGCAGAGAACACTGAAGCTTTCTTT.